This TCR beta chain originates from a study of identical twins. MiXCR, run by TCRdb on the 5' RACE reads, gives a single entry per CDR3 protein. The data hold 1.5 million to 2 million distinct CDR3 sequences, with around 33% observed a single time. Germline-derived CDR1 and CDR2 are SGHTA and FQGNSA. The V end was cut by 5 bases, the J end by 3 bases, with 14 bases between. The CDR3 has 14 amino acids. This clonotype was obtained from a newborn girl in good health. Material: cord blood. The chain uses TRBV7-2 and TRBJ2-7; D assignment may be TRBD1 or TRBD2 (5 bases each). This chain's CDR3 is CASSQRDLRYEQYF. In DNA form, the CDR3 reads TGTGCCAGCAGCCAAAGGGACCTGCGCTACGAGCAGTACTTC.